This T cell receptor beta chain was documented in a study of T cells in Graves' hyperthyroidism and ophthalmopathy. Losses at the gene ends were 9 bases for V and 4 bases for J; bases not matched to a gene: 5. The germline V gene has CDR1 KGHDR and CDR2 SFDVKD. The CDR3 runs to 15 residues. TCR beta CDR3 regions were amplified from RNA transcripts. An initial round of RT-PCR targeting the TCR CDR3 relied on the HTBI primer set. Each CDR3 protein gets one entry after TCRdb re-called the multiplex PCR reads with MiXCR. The sample contains hundreds of thousands of distinct CDR3 sequences, nearly 20% of which appear only once. PBMCs stemmed from 10 ml fresh peripheral blood.

Material for sequencing was blood. The rearrangement uses TRBV24-1 and TRBJ2-2; 12 bases match TRBD2. The source is a man aged 35 to 55 with Graves' ophthalmopathy. This CDR3 reads CATGGLAGTTGELFF. CDR3 nucleotides: TGTGCCACCGGTGGACTAGCGGGGACCACCGGGGAGCTGTTTTTT.